One sample yielded the 24 T cell receptor beta chains listed below, sequenced in a study of human T cells and chemical hapten exposure (dated by TCRdb to about 2021). The library was made by RACE. The sequencing machine was a NextSeq 500. TCRdb reprocessing: public reads trimmed at Q25 with fastp, clones called with MiXCR, in-frame beta chains kept. Rows are unified per CDR3 protein, each entry keeping the most common DNA and genes. The sample contains 65,000 or so distinct CDR3 sequences, about 5.7% of them found a single time. The ten most abundant clones make up under 4.5% of the sample. This specimen's time point label, per the study, means: healthy volunteer bleed at 6 weeks. Total RNA was extracted from unfractionated whole blood that had been collected in Tempus Blood RNA tubes. The sequenced sample consisted of whole blood. These receptors all stem from a female donor in good health. Some clones in this sample may be carry-over from other donors' samples.

This clonotype was recorded many times. The chain couples TRBV4-3 to TRBJ2-7; 7 nucleotides align to TRBD2. The germline V gene has CDR1 LGHNA and CDR2 YSLEER. V lost 0 bases, J lost 1 base, and 6 bases stayed unmatched. This CDR3 spans 16 amino acids. The CDR3 sequence is CASSQELASGSYEQYF. CDR3 in DNA: TGCGCCAGCAGCCAAGAGCTGGCTAGCGGTTCCTACGAGCAGTACTTC.

J is TRBJ1-5 and V is TRBV4-1; TRBD1 might be the D (6 bases). Germline-derived CDR1 and CDR2 are MGHRA and YSYEKL. The CDR3 has 18 residues. Trimming removed 0 bases at V and 1 base at J, with 16 bases between. Here the CDR3 reads CASSQEGAGALSNQPQHF. For the CDR3, the DNA is TGCGCCAGCAGCCAAGAGGGGGCAGGGGCCCTCAGCAATCAGCCCCAGCATTTT.

This clonotype has ten or more counts. The chain employs TRBV12-3 or TRBV12-4 and TRBJ2-5; 7 nucleotides match TRBD2. V shed 5 bases and J 3 bases; nucleotides not matched to a gene: 12. The CDR3 is 16 amino acids. CDR3 sequence: CASSTSWRETEETQYF. The CDR3 DNA follows: TGTGCCAGCAGTACTTCATGGCGGGAGACGGAAGAGACCCAGTACTTC.

The chain recombines TRBV29-1 with TRBJ2-5; D not certain. The CDR3 spans 10 residues. Trimming shortened V by 6 bases and J by 4 bases, and 6 bases separated the two germline ends. Germline V gene sequence: CDR1 SQVTM, CDR2 ANQGSEA. The CDR3 protein is CSVSRETQYF. CDR3 DNA: TGCAGCGTGTCACGAGAGACCCAGTACTTC.

This clonotype was observed many times. V gene TRBV25-1 combines with J gene TRBJ2-3, with D uncertain. Germline assignment: CDR1 MGHDK and CDR2 SYGVNS. The CDR3 runs to 12 residues. V was clipped by 1 base and J by 3 bases, with 2 bases between them. For the CDR3, the DNA is TGTGCCAGCAGTGAATTTACAGATACGCAGTATTTT. This sequence encodes CASSEFTDTQYF.

This clonotype was detected many times. The chain links TRBV27 to TRBJ2-1; TRBD2 matches 7 bases. Germline loops: CDR1 MNHEY, CDR2 SMNVEV (reference sequence). This CDR3 has 15 amino acids. V was clipped by 6 bases and J by 4 bases; unmatched bases: 9. The DNA of the CDR3 is TGTGCCAGCAGCCGTGGGAGGGAATATTACAATGAGCAGTTCTTC. Its translation: CASSRGREYYNEQFF.

This clonotype was recorded many times. The V call is TRBV6-1, the J call TRBJ2-7; 14 positions match TRBD2. Per the germline V gene, CDR1 is MNHNS and CDR2 is SASEGT. The trim removed 6 bases at V and 5 bases at J, leaving 6 bases unmatched. The CDR3 extends over 15 amino acids. CDR3 nucleotide sequence: TGTGCCAGCAGGGACGGGACTAGCGGGAGCCACGAGCAGTACTTC. It encodes CASRDGTSGSHEQYF.

The rearrangement links TRBV11-2 to TRBJ2-3; D tentatively fits TRBD1 or TRBD2 (5 bases each). This CDR3 contains 13 residues. V lost 5 bases to trimming and J lost 5 bases, with 11 bases between them. In germline, CDR1 is SGHAT, CDR2 FQNNGV. CDR3 sequence reads: CASSGDLRDTQYF. In nucleotides, the CDR3 is TGTGCCAGCAGCGGGGACCTAAGAGATACGCAGTATTTT.

This clonotype was detected only a few times. The V gene is TRBV19, the J gene TRBJ1-5; no clear D. CDR1 is LNHDA and CDR2 is SQIVND in the germline V gene (reference sequence). V was trimmed by 5 bases and J by 8 bases, leaving 10 bases between them. The CDR3 runs to 12 residues. CDR3 bases: TGTGCCAGTAGTTACAGCCGAAAGCCCCAGCATTTT. Its translation: CASSYSRKPQHF. The complete variable domain, with remaining parts taken from reference TRBV19 and TRBJ1-5, reads DGGITQSPKYLFRKEGQNVTLSCEQNLNHDAMYWYRQDPGQGLRLIYYSQIVNDFQKGDIAEGYSVSREKKESFPLTVTSAQKNPTAFYLCASSYSRKPQHFGDGTRLSIL.

The sample holds many counts of this clonotype. The rearrangement joins TRBV28 to TRBJ2-4; D may be TRBD1 or TRBD2 (5 bases each). Germline loops: CDR1 MDHEN, CDR2 SYDVKM. There are 15 residues in the CDR3. V was cut by 4 bases and J by 1 base, with 11 bases left in between. The CDR3 is CASSSPEGAKNIQYF. The CDR3 nucleotides are TGTGCCAGCAGTTCTCCTGAGGGGGCCAAAAACATTCAGTACTTC. The full variable domain, rest sourced from reference TRBV28 and TRBJ2-4, is DVKVTQSSRYLVKRTGEKVFLECVQDMDHENMFWYRQDPGLGLRLIYFSYDVKMKEKGDIPEGYSVSREKKERFSLILESASTNQTSMYLCASSSPEGAKNIQYFGAGTRLSVL.

In its sample, this clonotype was seen a few times. It is unclear where the CDR3 begins or ends on the DNA, so no DNA is shown, and the CDR3 is as TCRdb lists it. CDR3 sequence: CASSKVEWAGGNTGELFF. V usage is TRBV21-1 and J usage is TRBJ2-2; TRBD1 is taken as the D call from the table, unchecked against the DNA. TRBV21-1 is flagged as a pseudogene. Both ends counted, the CDR3 spans 18 residues.

In this sample, this clonotype turned up a few times. V and J are TRBV29-1 and TRBJ1-1; 9 bases align to TRBD1. Trimming took 8 bases from V and 1 from J; bases not matched to a gene: 8. Germline values: CDR1 SQVTM, CDR2 ANQGSEA. The CDR3 is made up of 14 amino acids. The CDR3 loop reads CSPPGQGWNTEAFF. The DNA for the CDR3 is TGCAGCCCACCGGGACAGGGATGGAACACTGAAGCTTTCTTT.

This clonotype has a count of ten or more. CDR3 loop: CASRSFGTIYGYTF. CDR3 in DNA: TGTGCCAGCAGGTCTTTTGGGACCATCTATGGCTACACCTTC. The rearrangement joins TRBV2 to TRBJ1-2; D possibly corresponds to TRBD1 (5 bases). The ends were cut back, 6 bases at V and 4 bases at J, with 15 bases in the middle. The length of the CDR3 is 14 residues. Germline V gene data show CDR1 as SNHLY and CDR2 as FYNNEI.

This clonotype was seen repeatedly, ten times or more. This chain uses TRBV18 with TRBJ2-3, with TRBD2 matching over 9 bases. The CDR3 consists of 17 residues. Trimming cost V 3 bases and J 2 bases; bases outside gene matches: 9. The germline V gene encodes CDR1 KGHSH and CDR2 LQKENI. The CDR3 nucleotides are TGTGCCAGCTCACCCGGGACTAGCATATATCTCACAGATACGCAGTATTTT. It encodes CASSPGTSIYLTDTQYF.

For this clonotype: Given a much more abundant clone one base away, this may be a read error. The gene calls are TRBV7-9 and TRBJ2-5; D remains unclear. Germline V lookup: CDR1 SEHNR, CDR2 FQNEAQ (reference sequence). The CDR3 has 13 residues. CDR3 DNA: TGTGCCAGCAGCTTATCCCCTCAAGAGACCAAGTACTTC. Translation gives CASSLSPQETKYF.

Regarding this clonotype: A much more abundant neighbour one base away suggests this may be a read error. This sequence joins TRBV3-1 and TRBJ2-3; D is possibly TRBD1 (5 bases). Germline CDR1 LGHDT, CDR2 YNNKEL (reference sequence). This CDR3 comprises 13 residues. Here the CDR3 reads CPSSQDGADTQYF. CDR3 sequence (DNA): TGTCCCAGCAGCCAAGATGGGGCGGATACGCAGTATTTT.

Many counts were recorded for this clonotype. V usage is TRBV28 and J usage is TRBJ1-4; D gene uncertain. CDR1 and CDR2 (germline): MDHEN, SYDVKM. Trimming took off 5 bases at V and 7 bases at J, with 17 bases between the two ends. The CDR3 spans 15 residues. The CDR3 spells CASSPRGQSSEKLFF. As DNA, the CDR3 is TGTGCCAGCAGTCCACGCGGTCAGTCCTCTGAAAAACTGTTTTTT.

This clonotype has a count of ten or more. V usage is TRBV28 and J usage is TRBJ2-5; 8 bases are a match to TRBD1. This CDR3 has 15 amino acids. In germline, CDR1 is MDHEN, CDR2 SYDVKM. Losses at the gene ends were 5 bases for V and 5 bases for J; bases not matched to a gene: 10. For the CDR3, the DNA is TGTGCCAGCAGTATCCGAAGGACAGGGAGGGAGACCCAGTACTTC. Its protein is CASSIRRTGRETQYF.

The table lists this clonotype with many counts. V is TRBV7-8 and J is TRBJ2-2; TRBD1 aligns across 7 bases. The CDR3 runs to 15 residues. Germline V gene data show CDR1 as SGHVS and CDR2 as FQNEAQ. V was pared by 5 bases and J by 5 bases, with 8 bases of the junction left unmatched. CDR3: CASSHRDRVTGELFF. In DNA, the CDR3 is TGTGCCAGCAGCCACCGGGACAGAGTAACCGGGGAGCTGTTTTTT. Supplemented by reference TRBV7-8 and TRBJ2-2, the full variable domain reads GAGVSQSPRYKVAKRGQDVALRCDPISGHVSLFWYQQALGQGPEFLTYFQNEAQLDKSGLPSDRFFAERPEGSVSTLKIQRTQQEDSAVYLCASSHRDRVTGELFFGEGSRLTVL.

This clonotype was detected many times. The V call is TRBV18, the J call TRBJ2-7, with TRBD1 matching over 12 bases. The germline V gene encodes CDR1 KGHSH and CDR2 LQKENI. Trimming at V came to 3 bases and at J to 6 bases, leaving 3 bases not matched to a gene. The CDR3 is made up of 14 amino acids. This chain's CDR3 is CASSPGTGGGEQYF. CDR3 nucleotides: TGTGCCAGCTCACCGGGGACAGGGGGCGGCGAGCAGTACTTC.

This clonotype was counted ten times or more. The gene calls are TRBV6-5 and TRBJ2-3; perhaps TRBD1 as D (5 bases). Germline V CDR1 and CDR2: MNHEY, SVGAGI. V was cut by 6 bases and J by 0 bases, with 16 bases left in between. The length of the CDR3 is 16 residues. This CDR3 reads CASSRTMGPSTDTQYF. The CDR3 DNA reads as TGTGCCAGCAGCCGTACGATGGGGCCTAGCACAGATACGCAGTATTTT.

Remarks on this clonotype: This clone may be a read error of a much larger clone one base away. The rearrangement uses TRBV15 and TRBJ2-1; 13 bases match TRBD2. Germline CDR1 LNHNV, CDR2 YYDKDF (reference sequence). J lost 6 bases, V lost 11 bases, and 13 bases had no gene match. The CDR3 is made up of 16 amino acids. The CDR3 loop reads CAADLGTSGTSNEQFF. DNA of the CDR3: TGTGCCGCTGATTTAGGGACTAGCGGGACAAGCAATGAGCAGTTCTTC.

In its sample, this clonotype was seen a few times. The chain employs TRBV5-4 and TRBJ2-1; possibly TRBD1 for D (5 bases). The CDR3 consists of 13 residues. Germline V gives CDR1 SGHNT, CDR2 YYREEE (reference sequence). V lost 3 bases, J lost 9 bases, and 13 bases lay in between. CDR3: CASSWESGIEQFF. In DNA, the CDR3 is TGTGCCAGCAGCTGGGAATCAGGGATTGAGCAGTTCTTC.

This clonotype showed up many times. The chain links TRBV28 to TRBJ1-5; no firm D call. Trimming left V 5 bases short and J 0 bases short, with 8 bases between. The CDR3 has 14 residues. CDR1 is MDHEN and CDR2 is SYDVKM in the germline V gene. The DNA of the CDR3 is TGTGCCAGCAGTCCCCCCAGTAGCAATCAGCCCCAGCATTTT. Its protein product is CASSPPSSNQPQHF.